These T cell receptor beta chains were read from a single sample in a study of blood T cell repertoires in COVID-19. Assay: immunoSEQ multiplex PCR; the TCRdb copy retains only in-frame clones and omits some. Altogether roughly 130,000 clones are present, 80% to 90% being singletons, with the ten largest covering under 2.5%. Source material: PBMCs or T cells enriched from blood (not recorded which). These receptors were obtained from a woman aged 45 to 65 who had recovered from COVID-19. The CDR3 runs from the conserved cysteine through the conserved F or W. Fields, in order: D gene, V gene, clone size, J gene, CDR3 protein, CDR3 DNA. The D gene is left open where the match is weak. Size is omitted from some rows. Given values are once, few, many or a class for expanded clones.

>TRBD1|TRBV5-1|NA|TRBJ2-1
CASSSQGAVYNEQFF
TGCGCCAGCAGCTCTCAGGGGGCTGTCTACAATGAGCAGTTCTTC
>NA|TRBV21-1|NA|TRBJ2-5
CASSMGTGYPETQYF
TGTGCCAGCAGCATGGGGACAGGGTATCCAGAGACCCAGTACTTC
>TRBD1|TRBV19|NA|TRBJ1-1
CASTADRGRLSATEAFF
TGTGCCAGTACCGCGGACAGGGGGCGCCTTTCGGCCACTGAAGCTTTCTTT
>NA|TRBV5-5|once|TRBJ1-3
CASSLAGLIGNTIYF
TGTGCCAGCAGCTTGGCTGGCTTGATAGGAAACACCATATATTTT
>TRBD2|TRBV9|NA|TRBJ2-3
CASSAPTRRAGGPTDTQYF
TGTGCCAGCAGCGCCCCCACCCGGAGAGCGGGGGGGCCGACAGATACGCAGTATTTT
>NA|TRBV7-8|few|TRBJ1-2
CASSLMTHREGYTF
TGTGCCAGCAGCTTAATGACCCACCGGGAGGGCTACACCTTC
>TRBD2|TRBV5-4|NA|TRBJ2-6
CASSLYGLAGLSGANVLTF
TGTGCCAGCAGCTTGTATGGGCTAGCGGGGCTCTCTGGGGCCAACGTCCTGACTTTC
>NA|TRBV3-1/TRBV3-2|NA|TRBJ1-2
CASSQASRGAGGYTF
TGTGCCAGCAGCCAAGCCTCGAGAGGCGCTGGTGGCTACACCTTC
>NA|TRBV12-3/TRBV12-4|NA|TRBJ1-1
CASREPNTEAFF
TGTGCCAGCAGGGAGCCAAACACTGAAGCTTTCTTT
>NA|TRBV19|NA|TRBJ1-2
CASSRDTNYGYTF
TGTGCCAGTAGTCGGGACACAAACTATGGCTACACCTTC
>TRBD2|TRBV7-8|NA|TRBJ2-5
CASSSTSGGRETQYF
TGTGCCAGCAGCTCGACTAGCGGGGGGAGGGAGACCCAGTACTTC